The present entry profiles one TCR beta chain with its context. Generated by immunoSEQ multiplex PCR, the TCRdb table keeps only in-frame clones and is missing some. The table lists 950,000 to 1,300,000 clones, 60% to 80% of them singletons, with around 1.4% in the top ten. This CDR3 is 16 amino acids long. The germline V gene has CDR1 SGHRS and CDR2 YFSETQ. Germline trimming cut 4 bases from V and 4 bases from J; bases unmatched to any gene: 4. The sample comes from a study of shared clonotypes between healthy human individuals. Nashville, Tennessee was home to all donors, who were Caucasian adults. From CD4+ cells came CD45RA+ naive and CD45RA-negative memory subsets.

The receptor was derived from a young man in good health. The chain employs TRBV5-1 and TRBJ2-5, with 16 positions matching TRBD2. The specimen was memory CD4+ T cells sorted from blood. Subset of the sample: CD45RA-negative fraction. Here the CDR3 reads CASSHGTSGRGETQYF. In nucleotides, the CDR3 is TGCGCCAGCAGCCACGGGACTAGCGGGAGGGGAGAGACCCAGTACTTC.